The 5 T cell receptor beta chains in this list originate from one sample, sequenced in a study of CD8 T cells in Susac syndrome. The RNA, about 0.45 to 1 ug, was put through reverse transcription using random hexamers. TCRdb re-called the immunoSEQ multiplex PCR reads with MiXCR, one entry per CDR3 protein. The sample has over 150,000 distinct CDR3 sequences, approximately 93% seen once. The sequenced material came from CD4+ T cells from PBMCs. Receptor source: a human donor with multiple sclerosis.

V gene TRBV10-2 combines with J gene TRBJ1-2; D is possibly TRBD1 (5 bases). Germline assignment: CDR1 WSHSY and CDR2 SAAADI. This CDR3 has 13 residues. Trimming took off 3 bases at V and 6 bases at J, with 11 bases between the two ends. The DNA for the CDR3 is TGCGCCAGCAGTGACGAGGGGACGGATGGCTACACCTTC. This sequence encodes CASSDEGTDGYTF.

V gene TRBV20-1 combines with J gene TRBJ2-1; 9 nucleotides match TRBD2. This CDR3 contains 16 residues. Germline-derived CDR1 and CDR2 are DFQATT and SNEGSKA (reference sequence). Unmatched junction bases numbered 9, after V lost 6 bases and J lost 0 bases. CDR3 nucleotides: TGCAGTGCCCGCGGGTCTAGCGGGGTCTCCTACAATGAGCAGTTCTTC. Protein sequence: CSARGSSGVSYNEQFF.

In its sample, this clonotype was seen once. This chain uses TRBV28 with TRBJ2-7, with 8 positions matching TRBD2. V lost 10 bases and J lost 8; bases outside the gene matches: 7. The CDR3 has 11 amino acids. In germline, CDR1 is MDHEN, CDR2 SYDVKM. CDR3 in DNA: TGTGCCACCGATCGGGAGGGCAAGCAGTACTTC. As protein: CATDREGKQYF.

The chain employs TRBV27 and TRBJ2-7; 10 bases line up with TRBD1. The CDR3 loop spans 14 amino acids. CDR1 is MNHEY, CDR2 SMNVEV, per germline (reference sequence). Trimming at V came to 5 bases and at J to 6 bases, leaving 7 bases not matched to a gene. The CDR3 is CASSPKTGGREQYF. CDR3 coding DNA: TGTGCCAGCAGTCCGAAGACAGGGGGCCGCGAGCAGTACTTC.

The chain has TRBV6-2 or TRBV6-3 and TRBJ2-7, with D perhaps given as TRBD1 or TRBD2 (5 bases each). Trimming stripped 2 bases from V and 4 bases from J, with 15 bases between. The CDR3 is made up of 15 amino acids. Germline V gene data show CDR1 as MNHEY and CDR2 as SVGEGT. CDR3 nucleotides: TGTGCCAGCAGTTACGGGGACGGAGGCACGTACGAGCAGTACTTC. This sequence encodes CASSYGDGGTYEQYF.